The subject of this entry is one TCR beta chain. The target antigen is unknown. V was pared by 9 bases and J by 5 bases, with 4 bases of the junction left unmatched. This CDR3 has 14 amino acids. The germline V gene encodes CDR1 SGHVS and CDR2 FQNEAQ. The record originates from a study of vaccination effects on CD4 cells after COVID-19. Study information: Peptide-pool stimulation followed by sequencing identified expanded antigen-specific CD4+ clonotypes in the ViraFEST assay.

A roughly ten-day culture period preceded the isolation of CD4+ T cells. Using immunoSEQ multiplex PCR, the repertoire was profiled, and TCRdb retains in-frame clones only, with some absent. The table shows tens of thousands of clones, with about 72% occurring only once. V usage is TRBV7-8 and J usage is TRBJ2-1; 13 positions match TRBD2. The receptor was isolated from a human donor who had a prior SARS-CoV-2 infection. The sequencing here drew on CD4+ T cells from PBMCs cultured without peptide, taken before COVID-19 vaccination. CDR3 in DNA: TGTGCCAGTTTAGGACTAGCGGGAGACAATGAGCAGTTCTTC. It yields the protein CASLGLAGDNEQFF.